This T cell receptor (beta chain) was found in a study of blood T cell repertoires in COVID-19. This CDR3 region has 16 residues. Germline loops: CDR1 LNHDA, CDR2 SQIVND (reference sequence). V lost 6 bases, J lost 7 bases, and 12 bases stayed unmatched. Assay: immunoSEQ multiplex PCR; the TCRdb copy retains only in-frame clones and omits some. This table has fewer than 350,000 clones, 70% to 90% appearing once. The chain couples TRBV19 to TRBJ1-1; 12 nucleotides align to TRBD1. Sample: PBMCs or T cells enriched from blood (not recorded which). The receptor was isolated from a young man who had recovered from COVID-19. The CDR3, as DNA: TGTGCCAGTAGCCCGACTACCGGGACAGGGGGCATTGAAGCTTTCTTT. This translates into CASSPTTGTGGIEAFF. Supplemented by reference TRBV19 and TRBJ1-1, the full variable domain reads DGGITQSPKYLFRKEGQNVTLSCEQNLNHDAMYWYRQDPGQGLRLIYYSQIVNDFQKGDIAEGYSVSREKKESFPLTVTSAQKNPTAFYLCASSPTTGTGGIEAFFGQGTRLTVV.